The 21 T cell receptor beta chains below all came from one sample that was sequenced in a study of cytomegalovirus exposure and HLA in healthy donors. Primers: 60 Vbeta forward and 13 Jbeta reverse. Here immunoSEQ multiplex PCR was the method, and the copy in TCRdb shows in-frame clones only, minus some. The sample consists of 150,000 to 200,000 clones, about 73% of them appearing once. The specimen sequenced was PBMCs. The receptors shown here come from a woman aged 50 to 60 in good health and CMV-seropositive.

This clone has just one count. The rearrangement joins TRBV29-1 to TRBJ1-1; D not resolved. Germline V gene data show CDR1 as SQVTM and CDR2 as ANQGSEA. Trimming cost V 0 bases and J 5 bases, with 7 bases left between them. There are 12 residues in the CDR3. The CDR3, as DNA: TGCAGCGTTGAAGATCTTTTGACTGAAGCTTTCTTT. It translates to CSVEDLLTEAFF.

This rearrangement joins TRBV6-5 to TRBJ1-2; 10 bases are shared with TRBD1. This CDR3 spans 16 amino acids. The germline gives CDR1 MNHEY, CDR2 SVGAGI. J gave up 7 bases and V 2 bases, and 10 bases lay outside the gene matches. In DNA, the CDR3 is TGTGCCAGCAGTTACGAGGGGACAGGGGATTTTAGTGGCTACACCTTC. Protein: CASSYEGTGDFSGYTF.

The V gene is TRBV6-1, the J gene TRBJ1-6; 7 nucleotides match TRBD1. V dropped 0 bases and J dropped 7; count of bases not matched to a gene: 6. In germline, CDR1 is MNHNS, CDR2 SASEGT. There are 16 residues in the CDR3. CDR3 bases: TGTGCCAGCAGTGAAGCGAGGGGGACAGACAATTCACCCCTCCACTTT. Encoded protein: CASSEARGTDNSPLHF.

On this clone: The same CDR3 also results from other DNA sequences found in this sample. The V gene is TRBV18, the J gene TRBJ2-1; TRBD1 aligns across 8 bases. The germline CDR1 and CDR2 sequences are KGHSH and LQKENI. This CDR3 is built from 15 residues. The V segment lost 0 bases and the J segment 6 bases; nucleotides outside the gene matches: 4. The CDR3 coding sequence is TGTGCCAGCTCACCACCCGGACAGGGCGGCAATGAGCAGTTCTTC. It specifies CASSPPGQGGNEQFF.

This clone was observed a handful of times. This chain uses TRBV7-9 with TRBJ1-5; a possible D gene is TRBD1 (5 bases). The CDR3 spans 15 residues. Trimming removed 5 bases from V and 5 bases from J, with 16 bases in between. Germline-derived CDR1 and CDR2 are SEHNR and FQNEAQ (reference sequence). CDR3 residues: CASSPSGRDDQPQHF. The CDR3 DNA is TGTGCCAGCAGCCCCAGCGGGCGGGACGATCAGCCCCAGCATTTT.

The chain is built from TRBV7-8 and TRBJ2-1; D may be TRBD2 (6 bases). The CDR3 length is 12 residues. V was clipped by 8 bases and J by 6 bases, with 11 bases between them. Germline lookup yields CDR1 SGHVS and CDR2 FQNEAQ. The CDR3 nucleotides are TGTGCCAGCCAATTGACTAGCAATGAGCAGTTCTTC. This gives the protein CASQLTSNEQFF.

CDR3 nucleotide sequence: TGTGCCAGTAGTCGGGCAGGGTATCCGCCCCAGCATTTT. It specifies CASSRAGYPPQHF. The rearrangement uses TRBV19 and TRBJ1-5; D perhaps matches TRBD1 (5 bases). Germline-derived CDR1 and CDR2 are LNHDA and SQIVND (reference sequence). The CDR3 length is 13 residues. V gave up 5 bases and J gave up 9 bases, with 14 bases separating them.

This clone was recorded a few times. The chain joins TRBV6-5 to TRBJ1-5; D is unclear. V dropped 7 bases and J dropped 0 bases, with 10 bases sitting between them. Germline CDR1 reads MNHEY; CDR2 reads SVGAGI. The CDR3 totals 14 residues. CDR3 in DNA: TGTGCCAGCACGACTGTTGATAGCAATCAGCCCCAGCATTTT. Amino acid sequence: CASTTVDSNQPQHF.

The chain is built from TRBV27 and TRBJ1-1; D is possibly TRBD1 (5 bases). Germline CDR1 MNHEY, CDR2 SMNVEV (reference sequence). This CDR3 region has 15 residues. V dropped 2 bases and J dropped 3 bases, with 13 bases sitting between them. This chain's CDR3 is CASSLSPLGDTEAFF. CDR3 coding DNA: TGTGCCAGCAGTTTAAGCCCCCTAGGGGACACTGAAGCTTTCTTT.

The rearrangement links TRBV7-2 to TRBJ2-3, with D possibly TRBD1 on 6 matching bases. Trimming cost V 5 bases and J 3 bases, with 18 bases left between them. The length of the CDR3 is 16 residues. Germline V lookup: CDR1 SGHTA, CDR2 FQGNSA. DNA of the CDR3: TGTGCCAGCAGCCTGTATGCAGGGGTCAGGACAGATACGCAGTATTTT. Encoded protein: CASSLYAGVRTDTQYF.

This clone was recorded a few times. The chain is built from TRBV18 and TRBJ1-3, with D perhaps TRBD1 (6 bases). The CDR3 sequence is 17 residues long. The germline V gene has CDR1 KGHSH and CDR2 LQKENI. The ends were cut back, 5 bases at V and 0 bases at J, with 17 bases in the middle. CDR3 loop: CASSTATGIYSGNTIYF. DNA for the CDR3: TGTGCCAGCTCAACTGCCACAGGGATATACTCTGGAAACACCATATATTTT.

This chain uses TRBV27 with TRBJ2-7, with 12 bases aligning to TRBD1. This CDR3 spans 19 amino acids. Germline values: CDR1 MNHEY, CDR2 SMNVEV (reference sequence). Germline trimming cut 1 base from V and 9 bases from J; bases unmatched to any gene: 19. CDR3 residues: CASSLLGGQGAPSSSRQYF. In DNA, the CDR3 is TGTGCCAGCAGTTTATTAGGGGGACAGGGGGCGCCCAGTAGTTCTAGGCAGTACTTC.

This clone has just a few counts. This chain joins TRBV7-9 and TRBJ2-5; D not resolved. Looked up from germline, CDR1 is SEHNR and CDR2 is FQNEAQ (reference sequence). V was trimmed by 6 bases and J by 6 bases, leaving 17 bases between them. This CDR3 has 14 residues. CDR3 sequence reads: CASSFRDTWKTQYF. The DNA for the CDR3 is TGTGCCAGCAGTTTTAGAGACACCTGGAAGACCCAGTACTTC.

The chain links TRBV6-1 to TRBJ1-5; 7 nucleotides agree with TRBD1. The CDR3 length is 15 residues. Per germline, CDR1 MNHNS and CDR2 SASEGT. J gave up 6 bases and V 3 bases, and 8 bases lay outside the gene matches. CDR3 bases: TGTGCCAGCAGTGATAGGTACAGGGGCAGTCAGCCCCAGCATTTT. It is translated as CASSDRYRGSQPQHF.

The gene calls are TRBV19 and TRBJ2-2; possibly TRBD2 for D (7 bases). This CDR3 has 16 amino acids. Trimming cost V 5 bases and J 4 bases, with 17 bases left between them. Germline CDR1 reads LNHDA; CDR2 reads SQIVND (reference sequence). CDR3 in amino acids: CASSSSPGGPTGELFF. CDR3 DNA: TGTGCCAGTAGTTCTAGCCCGGGGGGCCCCACCGGGGAGCTGTTTTTT.

The J gene is TRBJ2-3, the V gene TRBV11-2, with 8 positions matching TRBD2. The germline gives CDR1 SGHAT, CDR2 FQNNGV. This CDR3 has 18 residues. Trimming took 0 bases from V and 2 from J; bases not matched to a gene: 10. CDR3 nucleotide sequence: TGTGCCAGCAGCTTAGATCTGGGGACGGGGGGGCTCACAGATACGCAGTATTTT. This sequence encodes CASSLDLGTGGLTDTQYF.

The chain combines TRBV6-1 with TRBJ1-3; TRBD1 matches 8 bases. There are 15 residues in the CDR3. Losses at the gene ends were 4 bases for V and 4 bases for J; bases not matched to a gene: 6. The V gene's germline CDR1 is MNHNS and CDR2 SASEGT. The CDR3 DNA is TGTGCCAGCAGTGCCGTCTACAGGGGGGGAAACACCATATATTTT. As protein: CASSAVYRGGNTIYF.

This clone is a singleton in its sample. The chain uses TRBV5-1 and TRBJ2-7; 7 bases match TRBD1. V was pared by 0 bases and J by 2 bases, with 5 bases of the junction left unmatched. Germline V CDR1 and CDR2: SGHRS, YFSETQ. This CDR3 region has 15 residues. CDR3 nucleotides: TGCGCCAGCAGCTTGGGCCGGGACAGACCCTACGAGCAGTACTTC. Amino acid sequence: CASSLGRDRPYEQYF.

This clone has a single count. The chain couples TRBV5-1 to TRBJ1-1, with a tentative D call TRBD1 (5 bases). Germline values: CDR1 SGHRS, CDR2 YFSETQ. V lost 0 bases, J lost 3 bases, and 21 bases lay in between. This CDR3 is built from 18 residues. The CDR3 is CASSLGRGITSKDTEAFF. The CDR3 DNA follows: TGCGCCAGCAGCTTGGGGAGGGGCATTACATCGAAGGACACTGAAGCTTTCTTT.

This clone showed up just once. J is TRBJ2-2 and V is TRBV19; D is uncertain. Deletions cut 2 bases from V and 1 base from J, with 5 bases between. Germline V gene data show CDR1 as LNHDA and CDR2 as SQIVND (reference sequence). The CDR3 runs to 14 residues. CDR3 residues: CASSISWNTGELFF. The CDR3 nucleotides are TGTGCCAGTAGTATATCTTGGAACACCGGGGAGCTGTTTTTT.

This chain connects TRBV7-9 to TRBJ2-2; no definite D call. Germline lookup yields CDR1 SEHNR and CDR2 FQNEAQ (reference sequence). The V end was cut by 2 bases, the J end by 2 bases, with 6 bases between. This CDR3 has 14 amino acids. The CDR3 nucleotides read TGTGCCAGCAGCTTATACAGTAACACCGGGGAGCTGTTTTTT. Translating it yields CASSLYSNTGELFF. Drawing the rest from reference TRBV7-9 and TRBJ2-2, the complete variable domain is DTGVSQNPRHKITKRGQNVTFRCDPISEHNRLYWYRQTLGQGPEFLTYFQNEAQLEKSRLLSDRFSAERPKGSFSTLEIQRTEQGDSAMYLCASSLYSNTGELFFGEGSRLTVL.